This TCR beta chain was obtained from a study of tumor T cells in aggressive B-cell lymphoma. With V trimmed by 1 base and J by 0 bases, 4 bases remained unmatched. The CDR3 is made up of 16 amino acids. Germline V lookup: CDR1 PRHDT, CDR2 FYEKMQ (reference sequence). The assay was immunoSEQ multiplex PCR, and TCRdb's table has in-frame clones only and misses some. This sample contains roughly 98 clones. J is TRBJ2-7 and V is TRBV13, with TRBD2 matching over 9 bases. This clonotype was obtained from an adult with diffuse large B cell lymphoma. Sequenced material: tumor tissue. The CDR3 region is CASSLVSGGYSYEQYF. The CDR3 nucleotides are TGTGCCAGCAGCTTAGTCAGCGGGGGGTACTCCTACGAGCAGTACTTC. Variable domain in full (rest from reference TRBV13 and TRBJ2-7): AAGVIQSPRHLIKEKRETATLKCYPIPRHDTVYWYQQGPGQDPQFLISFYEKMQSDKGSIPDRFSAQQFSDYHSELNMSSLELGDSALYFCASSLVSGGYSYEQYFGPGTRLTVT.